One and the same sample provided the 25 T cell receptor beta chains below, sequenced in a study of Ad26.COV2.S vaccination and SARS-CoV-2 variants. Treatment: around 19 received Ad26.COV2.S at low or high dose, single or two shots; about 5 received placebo; per-sample allocation not given. Sampling was done on day 63 after the first vaccine or placebo injection. Libraries were prepared by immunoSEQ multiplex PCR; TCRdb keeps only in-frame clonotypes and omits some of them. The sample has about 400,000 clones; 83% are singletons. Here the sequenced sample was peripheral blood, taken in a trial of Ad26.COV2.S vaccine versus placebo. These receptors came from a person between 18 and 59 years old who received the Ad26.COV2.S COVID-19 vaccine or a placebo.

The genes are TRBV7-3 and TRBJ1-2, with 8 bases aligning to TRBD1. Germline values: CDR1 SGHTA, CDR2 FQGTGA. V was clipped by 1 base and J by 3 bases; unmatched bases: 10. The CDR3 has 17 residues. DNA of the CDR3: TGTGCCAGCAGCTTAAAAGGGGAGACAGGGGCGGACTATGGCTACACCTTC. Translation: CASSLKGETGADYGYTF.

The chain is built from TRBV9 and TRBJ2-3, with TRBD1 matching 7 bases. Germline trimming cut 3 bases from V and 1 base from J; bases unmatched to any gene: 11. The CDR3 spans 17 residues. Germline lookup yields CDR1 SGDLS and CDR2 YYNGEE. The CDR3 reads CASSALATGLRTDTQYF. Written as DNA, the CDR3 is TGTGCCAGCAGCGCCTTAGCGACAGGGCTCCGCACAGATACGCAGTATTTT.

J is TRBJ1-5 and V is TRBV10-3; tentative D call: TRBD1 (5 bases). V shed 6 bases and J shed 6 bases, with 9 bases lying between them. Germline V gene data show CDR1 as ENHRY and CDR2 as SYGVKD. This CDR3 comprises 12 residues. The CDR3 DNA reads as TGTGCCATCAGGAGGGACGGTCAGCCCCAGCATTTT. Protein product: CAIRRDGQPQHF.

The rearrangement uses TRBV24-1 and TRBJ1-5, with D possibly being TRBD1 (5 bases). The CDR3 contains 15 residues. Germline lookup yields CDR1 KGHDR and CDR2 SFDVKD. V was trimmed by 3 bases and J by 9 bases, leaving 17 bases between them. In nucleotides, the CDR3 is TGTGCCACCAGTGATGGGGGGAAACCAAAGCGGCCCCAGCATTTT. Protein: CATSDGGKPKRPQHF.

The rearrangement uses TRBV5-1 and TRBJ2-7; D ambiguous. CDR1 is SGHRS, CDR2 YFSETQ, per germline. V gave up 3 bases and J gave up 7 bases, with 17 bases separating them. This CDR3 contains 14 residues. CDR3 DNA: TGCGCCAGCAGCTCGAGCCTCTCGAGTAAAGAGCAGTACTTC. Amino acid sequence: CASSSSLSSKEQYF.

The rearrangement links TRBV6-5 to TRBJ2-3; D remains ambiguous. V lost 7 bases to trimming and J lost 8 bases, with 13 bases between them. Germline lookup yields CDR1 MNHEY and CDR2 SVGAGI. The CDR3 contains 12 residues. DNA of the CDR3: TGTGCCAGCACTACGGGTGAAGGTACGCAGTATTTT. Protein: CASTTGEGTQYF.

This clone was seen only a few times. The rearrangement uses TRBV5-4 and TRBJ1-3; possible D gene TRBD1, 6 bases. Trimming cost V 0 bases and J 2 bases, with 15 bases left between them. The CDR3 is 17 amino acids. Germline CDR1 is SGHNT and CDR2 is YYREEE (reference sequence). CDR3 DNA: TGTGCCAGCAGCTTGGGGTTCCAGGGGTCTACTGGAAACACCATATATTTT. It translates to CASSLGFQGSTGNTIYF.

CDR3 nucleotides: TGTGCCAGCAGCCTCAGTTGGGTCGCTGGAAACACCATATATTTT. This gives the protein CASSLSWVAGNTIYF. V and J are TRBV6-5 and TRBJ1-3; D not resolved. From germline, CDR1 is MNHEY and CDR2 SVGAGI. CDR3 size: 15 residues. V was cut by 6 bases and J by 2 bases, with 14 bases left in between.

V gene TRBV5-1 combines with J gene TRBJ1-1, with D possibly being TRBD1 (5 bases). The CDR3 extends over 15 amino acids. CDR1 and CDR2 from the germline V gene are SGHRS and YFSETQ. The V gene lost 3 bases and the J gene lost 6 bases, with 18 bases spanning the gap. The CDR3 coding sequence is TGCGCCAGCAGCTGGTTAACAGGCACGGTCGCTGAAGCTTTCTTT. This encodes CASSWLTGTVAEAFF.

The chain employs TRBV9 and TRBJ2-7, with a weak D call TRBD1 (5 bases). Germline CDR1 SGDLS, CDR2 YYNGEE. CDR3 size: 13 residues. Trimming cost V 3 bases and J 7 bases, with 14 bases left between them. The CDR3: CASSAGAVPEQYF. In nucleotides, the CDR3 is TGTGCCAGCAGCGCTGGGGCCGTTCCGGAGCAGTACTTC.

This clone was counted a few times. The J gene is TRBJ1-1, the V gene TRBV10-3; D remains unclear. Trimming took off 0 bases at V and 0 bases at J, with 8 bases between the two ends. Germline CDR1 ENHRY, CDR2 SYGVKD. The CDR3 is 15 residues long. This CDR3 is CAISESKPMNTEAFF. The CDR3, as DNA: TGTGCCATCAGTGAGTCTAAACCTATGAACACTGAAGCTTTCTTT.

The rearrangement uses TRBV19 and TRBJ1-5, with 10 bases aligning to TRBD1. The germline V gene has CDR1 LNHDA and CDR2 SQIVND (reference sequence). The V and J ends lost 5 bases and 7 bases, in that order; junction bases with no gene match: 5. This CDR3 is 14 amino acids long. CDR3 loop: CASSLRTGGQPQHF. The CDR3 bases are TGTGCCAGTAGTCTACGGACAGGGGGGCAGCCCCAGCATTTT.

This clone has just a few counts. The gene calls are TRBV6-5 and TRBJ1-1, with 7 bases matching TRBD1. The CDR3 is made up of 15 amino acids. V lost 6 bases, J lost 3 bases, and 10 bases stayed unmatched. Germline CDR1 reads MNHEY; CDR2 reads SVGAGI. This CDR3 reads CASRGNRGWDTEAFF. Written as DNA, the CDR3 is TGTGCCAGCAGGGGTAACAGGGGTTGGGACACTGAAGCTTTCTTT.

The chain carries TRBV28 and TRBJ1-1; no definite D call. CDR3 size: 14 residues. V was shortened by 2 bases and J by 0 bases, with 7 bases between the two germline ends. The germline CDR1 and CDR2 sequences are MDHEN and SYDVKM. CDR3 nucleotides: TGTGCCAGCAGTTTAACTAGCATGAACACTGAAGCTTTCTTT. Translated, it gives CASSLTSMNTEAFF.

For the CDR3, the DNA is TGCGCCAGCAGCTTGGCCCTGGGAGGCTACACCTTC. Protein sequence: CASSLALGGYTF. V gene TRBV5-1 combines with J gene TRBJ1-2; D is undetermined. V lost 0 bases and J lost 8, with 8 bases in between. CDR3 length: 12 amino acids. CDR1 is SGHRS, CDR2 YFSETQ, per germline. The complete variable domain, with remaining parts taken from reference TRBV5-1 and TRBJ1-2, reads KAGVTQTPRYLIKTRGQQVTLSCSPISGHRSVSWYQQTPGQGLQFLFEYFSETQRNKGNFPGRFSGRQFSNSRSEMNVSTLELGDSALYLCASSLALGGYTFGSGTRLTVV.

V and J are TRBV5-1 and TRBJ2-5, with 7 nucleotides matching TRBD2. Germline CDR1 SGHRS, CDR2 YFSETQ. The CDR3 spans 15 residues. Germline trimming cut 5 bases from V and 5 bases from J; bases unmatched to any gene: 12. CDR3 region: CASRSPSGVEETQYF. CDR3 DNA sequence: TGCGCCAGCAGGAGTCCAAGCGGGGTGGAGGAGACCCAGTACTTC.

Only a few counts were recorded for this clone. V gene TRBV2 combines with J gene TRBJ2-7; 9 nucleotides match TRBD1. There are 14 residues in the CDR3. The V segment lost 6 bases and the J segment 3 bases; nucleotides outside the gene matches: 6. CDR1 is SNHLY and CDR2 is FYNNEI in the germline V gene. The CDR3 protein is CASSQDRGGYEQYF. In DNA form, the CDR3 reads TGTGCCAGCAGCCAAGACAGGGGGGGCTACGAGCAGTACTTC.

The chain uses TRBV27 and TRBJ2-1; D remains unclear. The length of the CDR3 is 15 residues. Germline-derived CDR1 and CDR2 are MNHEY and SMNVEV (reference sequence). The V gene lost 6 bases and the J gene lost 0 bases, with 12 bases spanning the gap. The CDR3 loop reads CASSHRWSSYNEQFF. In nucleotides, the CDR3 is TGTGCCAGCAGCCACCGCTGGAGCTCCTACAATGAGCAGTTCTTC.

This clone was detected only once. The chain links TRBV11-3 to TRBJ2-2; D possibly corresponds to TRBD2 (5 bases). The CDR3 loop spans 14 amino acids. V was shortened by 4 bases and J by 4 bases, with 10 bases between the two germline ends. The germline V gene has CDR1 SGHNT and CDR2 YENEEA. The CDR3 spells CASSSGGGTGELFF. The CDR3 DNA sequence: TGTGCCAGCAGCTCCGGTGGAGGCACCGGGGAGCTGTTTTTT. Together with reference TRBV11-3 and TRBJ2-2, the CDR3 gives the full variable domain: EAGVVQSPRYKIIEKKQPVAFWCNPISGHNTLYWYLQNLGQGPELLIRYENEEAVDDSQLPKDRFSAERLKGVDSTLKIQPAELGDSAVYLCASSSGGGTGELFFGEGSRLTVL.

This clone turned up a few times. This chain links TRBV10-1 with TRBJ2-1; D unresolved. V gave up 3 bases and J gave up 0 bases, with 12 bases separating them. The germline V gene has CDR1 WNHNN and CDR2 SYGVQD (reference sequence). The CDR3 totals 16 residues. As DNA, the CDR3 is TGCGCCAGCAGTGAAGTAGCAAAGAGCTCCTACAATGAGCAGTTCTTC. Its translation: CASSEVAKSSYNEQFF.

The rearrangement joins TRBV27 to TRBJ2-3; D may be TRBD2 (7 bases). Trimming left V 3 bases short and J 5 bases short, with 12 bases between. The CDR3 runs to 14 residues. CDR1 is MNHEY, CDR2 SMNVEV, per germline (reference sequence). CDR3 bases: TGTGCCAGCAGTTTGGGGAGGGGGAGAGATACGCAGTATTTT. This gives the protein CASSLGRGRDTQYF.

V usage is TRBV29-1 and J usage is TRBJ2-2, with TRBD2 as a possible D gene (6 bases). The V gene lost 4 bases and the J gene lost 2 bases, with 8 bases spanning the gap. CDR3 length: 13 amino acids. CDR1 and CDR2 (germline): SQVTM, ANQGSEA. CDR3 sequence: CSVVGGNTGELFF. As DNA, the CDR3 is TGCAGCGTTGTCGGGGGTAACACCGGGGAGCTGTTTTTT.

This rearrangement joins TRBV9 to TRBJ1-4; D possibly corresponds to TRBD1 (5 bases). The CDR3 is 12 residues long. CDR1 and CDR2 (germline): SGDLS, YYNGEE. V lost 8 bases to trimming and J lost 6 bases, with 11 bases between them. CDR3 nucleotides: TGTGCCAGTGGGGGGACGGATGAAAAACTGTTTTTT. This gives the protein CASGGTDEKLFF.

This chain joins TRBV6-5 and TRBJ1-4; 7 nucleotides agree with TRBD1. The CDR3 has 14 amino acids. V lost 6 bases, J lost 6 bases, and 7 bases stayed unmatched. CDR1 and CDR2 (germline): MNHEY, SVGAGI. In DNA, the CDR3 is TGTGCCAGCAGCAGGGGGATGCGGGATGAAAAACTGTTTTTT. Translated: CASSRGMRDEKLFF.

The chain carries TRBV30 and TRBJ1-3; 8 bases match TRBD1. V was pared by 6 bases and J by 2 bases, with 3 bases of the junction left unmatched. This CDR3 has 13 residues. The germline CDR1 and CDR2 sequences are GTSNPN and SVGIG (reference sequence). CDR3 amino acids: CACSGGTGNTIYF. CDR3 in DNA: TGTGCCTGCTCAGGGGGCACTGGAAACACCATATATTTT.